This TCR beta chain was recovered during a study of siplizumab effects on memory and regulatory T cells. Each sample contributed 75,000 to 100,000 TCR templates to the assay. The assay was immunoSEQ multiplex PCR, and TCRdb's table has in-frame clones only and misses some. The sample carries 90,000 to 120,000 clones, around 90% recorded once. General study findings and limits: Among alloreactive clones, only a minor fraction mapped to unstimulated subsets. In the presence of siplizumab, alloreactive sequences traceable to unstimulated CD4+ memory cells were significantly reduced.

This CDR3 has 16 residues. Unmatched junction bases numbered 6, after V lost 1 base and J lost 4 bases. Germline CDR1 SGHKS, CDR2 YYEKEE (reference sequence). Comments on this clone: Its antigen is not identified.

This receptor was taken from a human donor in good health. Some clones in this sample may be carry-over from other donors' samples. This chain uses TRBV5-5 with TRBJ2-1; TRBD1 aligns across 9 bases. Sequencing input: CD4+ T cells sorted from blood. DNA of the CDR3: TGTGCCAGCAGCTTGTACGCGACAGGGGGTTACAATGAGCAGTTCTTC. Translation gives CASSLYATGGYNEQFF.